This T cell receptor beta chain was recovered during a study of beta chain features in type 1 diabetes. Worth noting for this clone: Antigen specificity is unknown.

V lost 5 bases and J lost 0, with 8 bases in between. Per germline, CDR1 SGHRS and CDR2 YFSETQ. This CDR3 region has 13 residues. Cells sorted by CD45RO/CCR7/CD25/CD127/CD95/CD27 comprised CD4+ naive, central memory, regulatory and stem cell-like memory cells. Findings of the study overall: Across patients, naive, central memory and Treg TCRB repertoires exhibited apparently greater similarity than was observed across healthy donors. Shorter templates might be favored by PCR, equally in patients and controls. Moderately but significantly shorter TCRB CDR3s were found in Type 1 diabetes patients in all four CD4+ subsets. Reduced insertions and increased deletions marked VDJ junctions in type 1 diabetes patients.

All of the isolated RNA was reverse transcribed, so expressed TCRB transcripts were sequenced. The method was immunoSEQ multiplex PCR; TCRdb's version includes in-frame clones alone and lacks a portion of them. The data hold about 650,000 clones, with 12% observed a single time. The sequence derives from a man aged 30-40 years with type 1 diabetes. J is TRBJ2-5 and V is TRBV5-1; possibly TRBD1 for D (6 bases). The sequencing sample was made of naive CD4+ T cells from blood. As DNA, the CDR3 is TGCGCCAGCAGTCGACAGGACCAAGAGACCCAGTACTTC. It codes for CASSRQDQETQYF.